This T cell receptor (beta chain) derives from a study of CD8+ T cells in alopecia areata. General study points: In scalp samples, resident alphabeta T cells of normal skin are also sequenced. Clonality exceeded that of normal scalp in lesional scalp, most notably in alopecia totalis/universalis.

For about 5 patients, CD4+ cells were sorted into CD25+CD127- cells. Peripheral blood and lesional scalp punch biopsies came from alopecia areata patients. Isolated RNA was reverse transcribed into cDNA used as the sequencing template. Only in-frame clones appear in the TCRdb table, and some are missing; sequencing was by immunoSEQ multiplex PCR. This repertoire shows some 20,000 clones, 60% to 70% found once; its top ten account for 4.5%. Details on this clone: Its antigen is unknown.

Trimming shortened V by 6 bases and J by 4 bases, and 4 bases separated the two germline ends. The germline V gene encodes CDR1 SNHLY and CDR2 FYNNEI. The CDR3 is 11 amino acids. This chain connects TRBV2 to TRBJ2-1, with D hard to call. This TCR derives from a human donor with alopecia areata. The specimen sequenced was CD4+ Tregs sorted from blood. This CDR3 reads CASRGYNEQFF. CDR3 sequence (DNA): TGTGCCAGCAGGGGATACAATGAGCAGTTCTTC.